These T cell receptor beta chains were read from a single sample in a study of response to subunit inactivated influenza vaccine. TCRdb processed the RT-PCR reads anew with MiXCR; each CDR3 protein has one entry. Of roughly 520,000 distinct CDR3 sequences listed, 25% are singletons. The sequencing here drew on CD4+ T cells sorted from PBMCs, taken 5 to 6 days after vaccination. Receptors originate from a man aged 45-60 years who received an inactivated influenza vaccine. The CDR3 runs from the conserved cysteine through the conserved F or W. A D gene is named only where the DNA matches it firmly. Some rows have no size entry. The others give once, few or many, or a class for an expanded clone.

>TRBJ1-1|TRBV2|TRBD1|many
TGTGCCAGCAGGATGACAGGGGGCACTGAAGCTTTCTTT
CASRMTGGTEAFF
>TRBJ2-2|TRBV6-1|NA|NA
TGTGCCAGCAGCCTACGACCCTTGAACACCGGGGAGCTGTTTTTT
CASSLRPLNTGELFF
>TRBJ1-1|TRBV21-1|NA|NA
TGTGCCAGCAGCCGGGACAGGGGGATCCTTTTCTTT
CASSRDRGILFF
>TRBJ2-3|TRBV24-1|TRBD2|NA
TGTGCCACCAGTGATTCCGGACTAGCGGGCGCAGATACGCAGTATTTT
CATSDSGLAGADTQYF
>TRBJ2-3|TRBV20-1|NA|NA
TGCAGTGCTAGCCGGCGGAGCACAGATACGCAGTATTTT
CSASRRSTDTQYF
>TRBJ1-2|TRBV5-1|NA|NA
TGCGCCAGCAGCACCGGGTTTGGCTACACCTTC
CASSTGFGYTF
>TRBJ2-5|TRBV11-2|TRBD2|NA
TGTGCCAGCAGCACAAAGAGAACCGGGACTACGCTTCCCCGGACCCAGTACTTC
CASSTKRTGTTLPRTQYF
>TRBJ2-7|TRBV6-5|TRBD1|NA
TGTGCCAGCAGTTACCGCCGGGACAGCAACTACGAGCAGTACTTC
CASSYRRDSNYEQYF
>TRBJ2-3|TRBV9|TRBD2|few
TGTGCCAGCAGCGTTAGCGGGCGGGGGGCAGATACGCAGTATTTT
CASSVSGRGADTQYF
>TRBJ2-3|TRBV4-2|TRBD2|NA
TGTGCCAGCAGCTCTATAGCGGGTCAAGGTTCCACAGATACGCAGTATTTT
CASSSIAGQGSTDTQYF
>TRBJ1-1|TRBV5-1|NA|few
TGCGCCAGCAGCTTCGCGCCGGGACAACGGAACACTGAAGCTTTCTTT
CASSFAPGQRNTEAFF
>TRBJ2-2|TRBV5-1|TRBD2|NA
TGCGCCAGCAGCTGGGTGGCTAGCGGGAGCGCCGGGGAGCTGTTTTTT
CASSWVASGSAGELFF
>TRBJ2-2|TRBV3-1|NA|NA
TGTGCCAGCAGCCAAGTGGCGGCAGCCAGGGGGGAGCTGTTTTTT
CASSQVAAARGELFF
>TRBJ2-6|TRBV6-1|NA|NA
TGTGCCAGCAGTAAGGCTGGGGCCAACGTCCTGACTTTC
CASSKAGANVLTF
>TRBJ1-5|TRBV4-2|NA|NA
TGTGCCAGCAGCCAAGGTCGGGTGAATCAGCCCCAGCATTTT
CASSQGRVNQPQHF
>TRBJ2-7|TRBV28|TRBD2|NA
TGTGCCAGCAGTTTCTGGGCTAGCGGGAGTACATACGAGCAGTACTTC
CASSFWASGSTYEQYF
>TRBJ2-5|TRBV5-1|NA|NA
TGCGCCAGCAGCTGGTCGGTTAGAGAGACCCAGTACTTC
CASSWSVRETQYF
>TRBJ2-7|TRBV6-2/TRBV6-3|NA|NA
TGTGCCAGCAGCTGGGACCTAGCCTACGAGCAGTACTTC
CASSWDLAYEQYF
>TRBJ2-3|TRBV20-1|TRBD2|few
TGCAGTGCTAGAGGAGCGGGAGCTGGTACGCAGTATTTT
CSARGAGAGTQYF
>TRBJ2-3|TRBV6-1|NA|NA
TGTGCCAGCAGACCCTCCGGCGGGACACTCACAGATACGCAGTATTTT
CASRPSGGTLTDTQYF
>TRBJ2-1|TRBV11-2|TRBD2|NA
TGTGCCAGCAGCTTAGAGCGGACTAGCAGCTATGAGCAGTTCTTC
CASSLERTSSYEQFF
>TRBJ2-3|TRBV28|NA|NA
TGTGGGGCTCAGGGCAGGGTTTCAGATACGCAGTATTTT
CGAQGRVSDTQYF
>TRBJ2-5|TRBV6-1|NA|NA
TGTGCCAGCAGCCCCGGACCGGGATGGACCCAGTACTTC
CASSPGPGWTQYF
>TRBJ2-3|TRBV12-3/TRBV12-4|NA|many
TGTGCCAACTCCAGGGCTGGGGGTACGCAGTATTTT
CANSRAGGTQYF
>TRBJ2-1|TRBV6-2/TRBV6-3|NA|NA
TGTGCCAGCAGTGGAGTGAGTCGAACCTACAATGAGCAGTTCTTC
CASSGVSRTYNEQFF
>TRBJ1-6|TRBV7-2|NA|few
TGTGCCAGCACCGAACAAAGCTCCTATAATTCACCCCTCCACTTT
CASTEQSSYNSPLHF
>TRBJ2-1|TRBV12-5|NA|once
TGTGCTAGTGGACCCGACCAGGGGTCGCAGTTCTTC
CASGPDQGSQFF
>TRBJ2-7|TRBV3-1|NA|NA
TGTGCCAGCAGCCAAGCACTCCTCCGTGGGGAGCAGTACTTC
CASSQALLRGEQYF
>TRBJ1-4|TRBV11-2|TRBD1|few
TGTGCCAGCAGCTTAGATCTTCAGGACAGGGTCGGGGAAAAACTGTTTTTT
CASSLDLQDRVGEKLFF
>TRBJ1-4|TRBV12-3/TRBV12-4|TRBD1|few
TGTGCCAGCAGTACCAGACAGGGGGCTGAAAAACTGTTTTTT
CASSTRQGAEKLFF
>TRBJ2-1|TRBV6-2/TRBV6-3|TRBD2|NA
TGTGCCAGCAGTTACCGCCTAGCGGGGAACAATGAGCAGTTCTTC
CASSYRLAGNNEQFF
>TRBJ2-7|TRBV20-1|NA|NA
TGCAGTGCTAGAGGGGAAACTAGCTCCTACGAGCAGTACTTC
CSARGETSSYEQYF
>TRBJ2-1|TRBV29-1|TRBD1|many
TGCAGTGCCGGGACAGGCCAGGGGCATGAGCAGTTCTTC
CSAGTGQGHEQFF
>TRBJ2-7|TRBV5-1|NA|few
TGCGCCAGCAGCCCCGGTTTGTCGAGCGAGCAGTACTTC
CASSPGLSSEQYF
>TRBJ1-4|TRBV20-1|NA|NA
TGCAGTGCTAGAGCGGCAGGGAGTGAAAAACTGTTTTTT
CSARAAGSEKLFF
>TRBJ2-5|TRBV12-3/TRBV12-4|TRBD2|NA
TGTGCCAGCACCCCCCCTAGCGGGGGGGACAAGACCCAGTACTTC
CASTPPSGGDKTQYF
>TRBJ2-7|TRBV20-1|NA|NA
TGCAGTGCTAACCGGGACACCTATTACGAGCAGTACTTC
CSANRDTYYEQYF
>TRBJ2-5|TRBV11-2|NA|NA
TGTGCCAGCAGCTTAGAAGCTCAGTGGGAGACCCAGTACTTC
CASSLEAQWETQYF
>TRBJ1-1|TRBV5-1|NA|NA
TGCGCCAGCAGCTTGGTTGACCGACAGAACACTGAAGCTTTCTTT
CASSLVDRQNTEAFF
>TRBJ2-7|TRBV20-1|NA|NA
TGCAGTGCTCAACCCCTACAGGGAGGAAAAACCTACGAGCAGTACTTC
CSAQPLQGGKTYEQYF
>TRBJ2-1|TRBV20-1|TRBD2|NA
TGCAGTGCTACGGGACTAGCGGGAGATGAGCAGTTCTTC
CSATGLAGDEQFF
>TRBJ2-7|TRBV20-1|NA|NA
TGCAGTGCTAGAGATCAAGGGGGATACTACGAGCAGTACTTC
CSARDQGGYYEQYF
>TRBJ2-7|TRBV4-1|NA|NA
TGCGCCAGCAGCCAAGATTGGTCCGTACAGGGTCCGCGCCCCTACGAGCAGTACTTC
CASSQDWSVQGPRPYEQYF
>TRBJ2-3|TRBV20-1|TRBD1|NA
TGCAGTGCCATTAAACAGGGGTGGGGGATTGTGGATACGCAGTATTTT
CSAIKQGWGIVDTQYF
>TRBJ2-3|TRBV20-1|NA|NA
TGCAGTGCTAGTAGGATCACAGATACGCAGTATTTT
CSASRITDTQYF
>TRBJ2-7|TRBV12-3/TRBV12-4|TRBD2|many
TGTGCCAGCAGTTTCGTGCGGGAGGGGGGCTACGAGCAGTACTTC
CASSFVREGGYEQYF
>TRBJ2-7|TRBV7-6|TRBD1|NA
TGTGCCAGCAGCTTACACGCGGACAGGGGAAGCGAGCAGTACTTC
CASSLHADRGSEQYF
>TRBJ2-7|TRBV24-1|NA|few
TGTGCCACCTCCCAAGCTTCCGGTTACGAGCAGTACTTC
CATSQASGYEQYF
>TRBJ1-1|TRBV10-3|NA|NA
TGTGCCATCAGTGAGTCCCAGGGTATCGGTGAAGCTTTCTTT
CAISESQGIGEAFF
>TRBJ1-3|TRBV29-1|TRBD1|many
TGCAGCGTGACCAGGGACAGCTCTGGAAACACCATATATTTT
CSVTRDSSGNTIYF
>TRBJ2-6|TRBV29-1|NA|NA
TGCAGCGCCCGCATTGCCCTAAGCTCTGGGGCCAACGTCCTGACTTTC
CSARIALSSGANVLTF
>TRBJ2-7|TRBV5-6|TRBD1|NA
TGTGCCAGCAGCAGACAGGGCCACCTCTACTACGAGCAGTACTTC
CASSRQGHLYYEQYF